The entry below describes one TCR beta chain. The sample is drawn from a study of identical twins. Trimming took off 10 bases at V and 0 bases at J, with 12 bases between the two ends. The CDR3 is 13 residues long. The germline V gene encodes CDR1 KGHDR and CDR2 SFDVKD. Each CDR3 protein is one row after TCRdb ran MiXCR on the 5' RACE reads. The sample includes 500,000 to 650,000 distinct CDR3 sequences, less than 9% seen only once; the top ten take roughly 1.6%. This sample also belongs to another study, concerning yellow fever vaccine responses in identical twins.

This TCR was sampled from a woman under 30 in good health. The chain has TRBV24-1 and TRBJ2-7; D perhaps matches TRBD2 (6 bases). Sequencing was done on a sample of PBMCs. The CDR3 DNA sequence: TGTGCCACGGGACCGGGGGACTCCTACGAGCAGTACTTC. Its translation is CATGPGDSYEQYF.